The clone carrying this T cell receptor beta chain turned up a few times. TCRdb passed the 5' RACE reads through MiXCR, listing each CDR3 protein once. The repertoire holds 450,000 to 600,000 distinct CDR3 sequences, with roughly a sixth as singletons. This specimen belongs to a study of T cells after yellow fever vaccination. CDR3 length: 15 amino acids. From germline, CDR1 is SEHNR and CDR2 FQNEAQ (reference sequence). V lost 2 bases and J lost 1, with 11 bases in between. The sequencing here drew on PBMCs, taken less than 6 days after the first yellow fever vaccination. The receptor was derived from a man between 18 and 35 years old who received the YFV17D yellow fever vaccine. The V gene is TRBV7-9, the J gene TRBJ1-2, with D possibly TRBD1 on 5 matching bases. CDR3 DNA: TGTGCCAGCAGCTTACAAGGGGTTTATAACTATGGCTACACCTTC. Protein sequence: CASSLQGVYNYGYTF.